Listed below are T cell receptor beta chains from one sample, sequenced in a study of T cell responses to AZD1222 COVID-19 vaccine. Clones were sequenced by immunoSEQ multiplex PCR, and TCRdb holds only the in-frame ones, with some missing. The sample contains about 130,000 clones, around 90% of which appear only once. Sequencing used peripheral blood, obtained on day 0 of AZD1222 vaccination. Receptor source: an adult in good health. Each CDR3 is given with its conserved first and last residue. The D gene is left open where the match is weak. For some rows the clone size is stated as once, few or many, or as a class when expanded; others skip it.

abundance,v_gene,d_gene,j_gene,CDR3aa,CDR3nt
once,TRBV4-2,NA,TRBJ2-1,CASSQAGGPTNEQFF,TGTGCCAGCAGCCAAGCGGGGGGCCCTACAAATGAGCAGTTCTTC
NA,TRBV11-2,NA,TRBJ2-7,CASSSRQGSYEQYF,TGTGCCAGCAGCTCCCGGCAGGGGTCCTACGAGCAGTACTTC
NA,TRBV9,NA,TRBJ1-2,CASSVQLGDFYGYTF,TGTGCCAGCAGCGTACAGTTGGGGGATTTCTATGGCTACACCTTC
once,TRBV25-1,NA,TRBJ2-2,CASSEQGGTNTGELFF,TGTGCCAGCAGTGAACAGGGGGGGACGAACACCGGGGAGCTGTTTTTT
NA,TRBV7-9,NA,TRBJ1-6,CASSIRGSDNSPLHF,TGTGCCAGCAGTATTCGGGGTTCCGATAATTCACCCCTCCACTTT
few,TRBV7-2,NA,TRBJ1-1,CASSFTMNTEAFF,TGTGCCAGCAGCTTTACTATGAACACTGAAGCTTTCTTT
NA,TRBV30,TRBD2,TRBJ2-2,CAWFPGRSNTGELFF,TGTGCCTGGTTCCCCGGGAGGTCGAACACCGGGGAGCTGTTTTTT
NA,TRBV28,TRBD2,TRBJ2-1,CASRTTSGKWNEQFF,TGTGCCAGCAGGACGACTAGCGGGAAATGGAATGAGCAGTTCTTC
NA,TRBV19,NA,TRBJ1-6,CASRTGRENSPLHF,TGTGCCAGTAGAACGGGGCGCGAAAATTCACCCCTCCACTTT
NA,TRBV5-1,TRBD1,TRBJ1-2,CASRDRLGVQRGYTF,TGCGCCAGCAGGGACAGGCTTGGGGTACAACGTGGCTACACCTTC
NA,TRBV10-2,NA,TRBJ1-2,CASSESGAYGYTF,TGCGCCAGCAGTGAGTCAGGGGCCTATGGCTACACCTTC
NA,TRBV27,TRBD1,TRBJ1-2,CASSSNRGLGNYGYTF,TGTGCCAGCAGTTCAAACAGGGGGCTAGGTAACTATGGCTACACCTTC
NA,TRBV18,NA,TRBJ1-5,CASSPGGINQPQHF,TGTGCCAGCTCACCCGGGGGGATTAATCAGCCCCAGCATTTT
once,TRBV11-1,NA,TRBJ2-6,CASSLGSGANVLTF,TGTGCCAGCAGCTTAGGGTCTGGGGCCAACGTCCTGACTTTC
NA,TRBV7-6,NA,TRBJ2-7,CASSLAAGPYEQYF,TGTGCCAGCAGCTTAGCGGCGGGTCCCTACGAGCAGTACTTC
few,TRBV28,NA,TRBJ2-3,CASSHSGSGQVDTQYF,TGTGCCAGCAGTCACTCCGGGAGCGGGCAAGTAGATACGCAGTATTTT
NA,TRBV5-1,NA,TRBJ2-3,CASSIVTLTDTQYF,TGCGCCAGCAGCATCGTAACCCTTACAGATACGCAGTATTTT